These T cell receptor beta chains were read from a single sample in a study of blood T cell repertoires in COVID-19. TCRdb's copy holds only in-frame clones and misses some; the assay was immunoSEQ multiplex PCR. Of 200,000 to 250,000 clones in the sample, under 90% were seen once. Sequenced material: peripheral blood. All receptors derive from a woman aged 55-69 years who had recovered from COVID-19. Both conserved end residues are part of each CDR3. The order of the fields is CDR3 DNA, CDR3 protein, clone size, CDR3 length, D gene, V gene, J gene. The D gene is left open where the match is weak. Clone size is shown for a subset of rows, as once, few, many or a class of expanded clone.

cdr3_nt: TGTGCCAGCGTCGACCTTCAGGGTTTGGATGAGCAGTTCTTC
cdr3_aa: CASVDLQGLDEQFF
clone_size: NA
cdr3_length: 14
d_call: NA
v_call: TRBV7-9
j_call: TRBJ2-1

cdr3_nt: TGCGCCAGCAGCCAAACCACCGAGGCGAGCTATGGCTACACCTTC
cdr3_aa: CASSQTTEASYGYTF
clone_size: NA
cdr3_length: 15
d_call: NA
v_call: TRBV4-3
j_call: TRBJ1-2

cdr3_nt: TGTGCCAGCAGCCATCTGGCGGTGATGAACACTGAAGCTTTCTTT
cdr3_aa: CASSHLAVMNTEAFF
clone_size: NA
cdr3_length: 15
d_call: NA
v_call: TRBV5-8
j_call: TRBJ1-1

cdr3_nt: TGCGCCAGCAGCCAAGCCTCCGGGACAGGGGACAGCTATGGCTACACCTTC
cdr3_aa: CASSQASGTGDSYGYTF
clone_size: once
cdr3_length: 17
d_call: TRBD1
v_call: TRBV4-1
j_call: TRBJ1-2

cdr3_nt: TGTGCCAGCAGCCAAGTCTACGGGGGATATAATTCACCCCTCCACTTT
cdr3_aa: CASSQVYGGYNSPLHF
clone_size: few
cdr3_length: 16
d_call: NA
v_call: TRBV3-1/TRBV3-2
j_call: TRBJ1-6

cdr3_nt: TGTGCCAGCAGCCCTTCCTGGGGCAGGGATAGCAATCAGCCCCAGCATTTT
cdr3_aa: CASSPSWGRDSNQPQHF
clone_size: NA
cdr3_length: 17
d_call: NA
v_call: TRBV6-2/TRBV6-3
j_call: TRBJ1-5

cdr3_nt: TGTGCCAGCATATTCTCAGAATACACCGGGGAGCTGTTTTTT
cdr3_aa: CASIFSEYTGELFF
clone_size: NA
cdr3_length: 14
d_call: NA
v_call: TRBV6-5
j_call: TRBJ2-2

cdr3_nt: TGTGCCAGCGCCATAGGACTAGCGGGTCGGGCGTTAGTGGATACGCAGTATTTT
cdr3_aa: CASAIGLAGRALVDTQYF
clone_size: NA
cdr3_length: 18
d_call: TRBD2
v_call: TRBV28
j_call: TRBJ2-3

cdr3_nt: TGTGCCAGCAGCTTAGGACTAGCGGGGGGCTTTGTTGGGTCCCAGTACTTC
cdr3_aa: CASSLGLAGGFVGSQYF
clone_size: NA
cdr3_length: 17
d_call: TRBD2
v_call: TRBV5-6
j_call: TRBJ2-5

cdr3_nt: TGTGCCAGCAGTTTACTTTATGAGCAGTTCTTC
cdr3_aa: CASSLLYEQFF
clone_size: once
cdr3_length: 11
d_call: NA
v_call: TRBV12-3/TRBV12-4
j_call: TRBJ2-1

cdr3_nt: TGCGCCAGCAGCTCATCACTAGCGGTGGGCACAGATACGCAGTATTTT
cdr3_aa: CASSSSLAVGTDTQYF
clone_size: NA
cdr3_length: 16
d_call: TRBD2
v_call: TRBV5-1
j_call: TRBJ2-3

cdr3_nt: TGCGCCAGCAGCCCGCTGTTGGCGAGGGGCTACACCTTC
cdr3_aa: CASSPLLARGYTF
clone_size: NA
cdr3_length: 13
d_call: NA
v_call: TRBV4-3
j_call: TRBJ1-2

cdr3_nt: TGTGCCAGCAGTGAAGTACTGGATGGCTACACCTTC
cdr3_aa: CASSEVLDGYTF
clone_size: few
cdr3_length: 12
d_call: NA
v_call: TRBV6-1
j_call: TRBJ1-2

cdr3_nt: TGCGCCAGCAGCACCGGGACAATGATGGGCACAGATACGCAGTATTTT
cdr3_aa: CASSTGTMMGTDTQYF
clone_size: NA
cdr3_length: 16
d_call: NA
v_call: TRBV5-1
j_call: TRBJ2-3

cdr3_nt: TGTGCCAGCAGCTCCCAGACTGCTAGCACAGATACGCAGTATTTT
cdr3_aa: CASSSQTASTDTQYF
clone_size: NA
cdr3_length: 15
d_call: NA
v_call: TRBV5-4
j_call: TRBJ2-3

cdr3_nt: TGTGCCAGCAGCTTAGCGTGGGTGGGACTTGAGGGCCAGCCCCAGCATTTT
cdr3_aa: CASSLAWVGLEGQPQHF
clone_size: NA
cdr3_length: 17
d_call: NA
v_call: TRBV7-9
j_call: TRBJ1-5